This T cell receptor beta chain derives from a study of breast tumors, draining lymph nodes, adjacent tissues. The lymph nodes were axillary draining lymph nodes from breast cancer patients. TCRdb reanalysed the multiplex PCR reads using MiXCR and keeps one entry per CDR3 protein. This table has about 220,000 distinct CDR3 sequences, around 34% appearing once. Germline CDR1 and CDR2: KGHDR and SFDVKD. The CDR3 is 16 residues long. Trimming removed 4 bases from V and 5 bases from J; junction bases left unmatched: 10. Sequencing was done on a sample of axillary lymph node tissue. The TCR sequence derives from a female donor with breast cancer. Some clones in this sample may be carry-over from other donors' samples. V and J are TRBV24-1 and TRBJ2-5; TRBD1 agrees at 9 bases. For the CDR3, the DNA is TGTGCCACCAGTGAGTACAGGGGGCTCTCGGCGGAGACCCAGTACTTC. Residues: CATSEYRGLSAETQYF.